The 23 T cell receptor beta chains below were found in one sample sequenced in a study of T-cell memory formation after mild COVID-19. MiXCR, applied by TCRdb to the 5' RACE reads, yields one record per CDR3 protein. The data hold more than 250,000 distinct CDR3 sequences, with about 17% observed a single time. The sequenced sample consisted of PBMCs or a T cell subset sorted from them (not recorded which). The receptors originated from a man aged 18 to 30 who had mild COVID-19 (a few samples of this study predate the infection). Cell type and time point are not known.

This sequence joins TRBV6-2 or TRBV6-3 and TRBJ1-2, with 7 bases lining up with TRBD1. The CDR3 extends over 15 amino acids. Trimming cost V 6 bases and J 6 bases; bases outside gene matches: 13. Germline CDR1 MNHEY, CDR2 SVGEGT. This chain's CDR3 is CASSPLGQIADGYTF. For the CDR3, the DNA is TGTGCCAGCAGCCCATTGGGACAGATAGCTGATGGCTACACCTTC.

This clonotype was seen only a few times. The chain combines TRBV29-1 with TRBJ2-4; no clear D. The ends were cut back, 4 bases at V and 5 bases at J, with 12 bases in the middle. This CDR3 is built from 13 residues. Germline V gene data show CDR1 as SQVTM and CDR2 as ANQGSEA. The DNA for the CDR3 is TGCAGCGTTGGTTGGACGCTACAAAACATTCAGTACTTC. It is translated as CSVGWTLQNIQYF.

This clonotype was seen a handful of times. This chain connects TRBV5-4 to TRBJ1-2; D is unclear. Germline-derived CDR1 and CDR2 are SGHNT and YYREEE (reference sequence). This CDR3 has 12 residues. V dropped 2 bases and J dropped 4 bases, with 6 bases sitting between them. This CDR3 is CASSLPPYGYTF. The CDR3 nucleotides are TGTGCCAGCAGCTTACCCCCCTATGGCTACACCTTC.

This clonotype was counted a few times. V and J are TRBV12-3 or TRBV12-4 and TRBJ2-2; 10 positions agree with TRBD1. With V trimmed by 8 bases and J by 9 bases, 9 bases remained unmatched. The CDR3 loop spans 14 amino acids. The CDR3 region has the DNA TGTGCCAGCGGGACAGGGGACCCGAGGAGGGAGCTGTTTTTT. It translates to CASGTGDPRRELFF.

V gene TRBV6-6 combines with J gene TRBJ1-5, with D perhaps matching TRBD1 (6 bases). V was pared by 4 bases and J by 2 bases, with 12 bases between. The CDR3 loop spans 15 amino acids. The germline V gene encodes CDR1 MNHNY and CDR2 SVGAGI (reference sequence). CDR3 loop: CASSSLAGGNQPQHF. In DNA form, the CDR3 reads TGTGCCAGCAGTTCGTTGGCAGGGGGCAATCAGCCCCAGCATTTT.

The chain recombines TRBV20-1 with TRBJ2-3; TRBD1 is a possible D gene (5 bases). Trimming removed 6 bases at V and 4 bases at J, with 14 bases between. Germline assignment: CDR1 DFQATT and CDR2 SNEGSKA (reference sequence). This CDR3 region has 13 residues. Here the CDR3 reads CSADSQGSDTQYF. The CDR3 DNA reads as TGCAGTGCCGACAGCCAGGGATCAGATACGCAGTATTTT.

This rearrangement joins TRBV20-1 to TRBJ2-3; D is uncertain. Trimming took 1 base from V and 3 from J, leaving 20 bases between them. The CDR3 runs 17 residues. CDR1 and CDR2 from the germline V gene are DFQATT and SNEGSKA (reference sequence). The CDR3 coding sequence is TGCAGTGCTAGAGCCCTAAGAGTGGCAGCCAGGACAGATACGCAGTATTTT. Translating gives CSARALRVAARTDTQYF.

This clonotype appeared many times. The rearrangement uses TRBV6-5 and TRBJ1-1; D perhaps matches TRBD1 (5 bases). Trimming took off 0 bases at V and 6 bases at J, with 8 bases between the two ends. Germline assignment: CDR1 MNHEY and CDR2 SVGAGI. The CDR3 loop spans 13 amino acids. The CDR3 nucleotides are TGTGCCAGCAGTTACTCCAGGGTGGCTGAAGCTTTCTTT. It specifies CASSYSRVAEAFF.

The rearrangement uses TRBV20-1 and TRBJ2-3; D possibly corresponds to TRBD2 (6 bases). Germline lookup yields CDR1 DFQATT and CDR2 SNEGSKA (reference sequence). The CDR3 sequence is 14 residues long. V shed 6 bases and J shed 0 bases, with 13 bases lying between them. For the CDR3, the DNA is TGCAGTGCCACGCCGGGGACTAGCACAGATACGCAGTATTTT. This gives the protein CSATPGTSTDTQYF.

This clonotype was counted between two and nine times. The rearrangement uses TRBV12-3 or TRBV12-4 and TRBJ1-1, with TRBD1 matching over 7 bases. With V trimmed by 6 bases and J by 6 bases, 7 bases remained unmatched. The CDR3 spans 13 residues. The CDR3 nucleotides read TGTGCCAGCAGGCCCGACAGGGTCCCTGAAGCTTTCTTT. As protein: CASRPDRVPEAFF.

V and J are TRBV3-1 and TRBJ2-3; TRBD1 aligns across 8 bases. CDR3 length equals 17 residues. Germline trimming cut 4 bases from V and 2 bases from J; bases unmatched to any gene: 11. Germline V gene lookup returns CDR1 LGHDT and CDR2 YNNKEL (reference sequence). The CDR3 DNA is TGTGCCAGCAGCCCTCATTATGACAGGGGTGTCACAGATACGCAGTATTTT. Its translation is CASSPHYDRGVTDTQYF.

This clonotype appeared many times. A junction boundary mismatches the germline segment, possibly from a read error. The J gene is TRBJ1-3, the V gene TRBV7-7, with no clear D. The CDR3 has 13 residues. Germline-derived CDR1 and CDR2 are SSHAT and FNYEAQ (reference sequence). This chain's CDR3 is CASSSSSGNTIYF. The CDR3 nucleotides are TGTGCTAGCAGCTCCTCCTCTGGAAACACCATATATTTT. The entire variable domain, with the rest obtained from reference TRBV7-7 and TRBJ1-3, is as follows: GAGVSQSPRYKVTKRGQDVTLRCDPISSHATLYWYQQALGQGPEFLTYFNYEAQPDKSGLPSDRFSAERPEGSISTLTIQRTEQRDSAMYRCASSSSSGNTIYFGEGSWLTVV.

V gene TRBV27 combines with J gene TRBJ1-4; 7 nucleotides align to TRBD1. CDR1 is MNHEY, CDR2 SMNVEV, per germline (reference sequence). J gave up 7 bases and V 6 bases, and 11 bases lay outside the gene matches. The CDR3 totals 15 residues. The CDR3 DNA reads TGTGCCAGCAGGAAGATCCGGGACAGCGGTGAAAAACTGTTTTTT. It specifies CASRKIRDSGEKLFF.

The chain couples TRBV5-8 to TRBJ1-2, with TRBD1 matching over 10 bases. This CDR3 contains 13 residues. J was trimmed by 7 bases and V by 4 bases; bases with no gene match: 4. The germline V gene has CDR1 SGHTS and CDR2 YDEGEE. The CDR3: CASSRDRGLGYTF. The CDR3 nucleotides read TGTGCCAGCAGCCGTGACAGGGGGCTTGGCTACACCTTC. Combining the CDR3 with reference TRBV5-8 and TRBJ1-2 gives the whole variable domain EAGVTQSPTHLIKTRGQQATLRCSPISGHTSVYWYQQALGLGLQFLLWYDEGEERNRGNFPPRFSGRQFPNYSSELNVNALELEDSALYLCASSRDRGLGYTFGSGTRLTVV.

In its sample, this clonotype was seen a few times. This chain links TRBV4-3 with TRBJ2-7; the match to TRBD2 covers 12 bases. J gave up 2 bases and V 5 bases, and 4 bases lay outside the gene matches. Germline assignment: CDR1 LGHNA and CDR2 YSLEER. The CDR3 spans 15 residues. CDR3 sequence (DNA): TGCGCCAGCAGCTACACTAGCGGGGGGCCCTACGAGCAGTACTTC. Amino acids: CASSYTSGGPYEQYF.

The CDR3 DNA sequence: TGCAGTGCCCGCCCCGGCGGAGGGGGGGCCTACAATGAGCAGTTCTTC. Translating gives CSARPGGGGAYNEQFF. The chain couples TRBV20-1 to TRBJ2-1, with D possibly TRBD2 on 7 matching bases. CDR1 and CDR2 from the germline V gene are DFQATT and SNEGSKA (reference sequence). The V and J ends lost 6 bases and 2 bases respectively, with 20 bases between them. The CDR3 loop spans 16 amino acids.

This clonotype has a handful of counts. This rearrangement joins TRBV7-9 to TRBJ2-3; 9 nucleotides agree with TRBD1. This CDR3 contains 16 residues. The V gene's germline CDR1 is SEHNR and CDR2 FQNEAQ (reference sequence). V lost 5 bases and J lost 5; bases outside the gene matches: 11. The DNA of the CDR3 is TGTGCCAGCAGCCCCTTCGGGACAGGGTTACAAGATACGCAGTATTTT. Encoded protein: CASSPFGTGLQDTQYF. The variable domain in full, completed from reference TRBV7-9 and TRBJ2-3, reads DTGVSQNPRHKITKRGQNVTFRCDPISEHNRLYWYRQTLGQGPEFLTYFQNEAQLEKSRLLSDRFSAERPKGSFSTLEIQRTEQGDSAMYLCASSPFGTGLQDTQYFGPGTRLTVL.

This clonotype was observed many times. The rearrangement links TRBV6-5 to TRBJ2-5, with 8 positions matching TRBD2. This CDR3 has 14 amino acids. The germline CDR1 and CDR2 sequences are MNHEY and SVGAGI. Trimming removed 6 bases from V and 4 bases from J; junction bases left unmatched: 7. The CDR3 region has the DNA TGTGCCAGCAGCTATGGACTAGCCAGAGAGACCCAGTACTTC. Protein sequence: CASSYGLARETQYF.

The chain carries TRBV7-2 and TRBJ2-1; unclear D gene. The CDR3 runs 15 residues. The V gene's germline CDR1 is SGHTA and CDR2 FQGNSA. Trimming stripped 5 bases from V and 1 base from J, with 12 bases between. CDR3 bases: TGTGCCAGCAGCCGGAGTACAGAGTCCTACAATGAGCAGTTCTTC. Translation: CASSRSTESYNEQFF.

The DNA of the CDR3 is TGCGCCAGCAGCCAAGATCGGGGGATAGTGGGCTACACCTTC. It yields the protein CASSQDRGIVGYTF. The chain uses TRBV4-1 and TRBJ1-2, with TRBD1 as a possible D gene (5 bases). Germline V gene data show CDR1 as MGHRA and CDR2 as YSYEKL. CDR3 size: 14 residues. With 0 bases removed from V and 8 bases from J, the gap between germline ends came to 13 bases.

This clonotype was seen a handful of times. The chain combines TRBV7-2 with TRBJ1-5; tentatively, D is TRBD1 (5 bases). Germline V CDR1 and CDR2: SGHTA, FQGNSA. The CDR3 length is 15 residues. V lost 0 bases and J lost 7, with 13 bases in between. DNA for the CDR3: TGTGCCAGCAGCTTAGCGCTGGCAGGGAACCAGCCCCAGCATTTT. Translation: CASSLALAGNQPQHF. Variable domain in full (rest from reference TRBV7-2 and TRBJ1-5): GAGVSQSPSNKVTEKGKDVELRCDPISGHTALYWYRQSLGQGLEFLIYFQGNSAPDKSGLPSDRFSAERTGGSVSTLTIQRTQQEDSAVYLCASSLALAGNQPQHFGDGTRLSIL.

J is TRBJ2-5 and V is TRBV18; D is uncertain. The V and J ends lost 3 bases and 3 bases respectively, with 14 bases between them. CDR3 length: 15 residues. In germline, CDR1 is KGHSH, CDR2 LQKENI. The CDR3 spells CASSPKILLEETQYF. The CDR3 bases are TGTGCCAGCTCACCGAAAATCTTGCTAGAAGAGACCCAGTACTTC.

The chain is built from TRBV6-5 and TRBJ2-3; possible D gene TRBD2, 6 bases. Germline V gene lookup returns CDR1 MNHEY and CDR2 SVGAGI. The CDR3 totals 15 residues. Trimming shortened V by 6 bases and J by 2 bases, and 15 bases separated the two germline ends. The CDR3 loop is CASSREQRATDTQYF. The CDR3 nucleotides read TGTGCCAGCAGCCGGGAGCAGCGGGCCACAGATACGCAGTATTTT.